The 12 T cell receptor beta chains reported below all come from one sample, sequenced in a study of T-cell memory formation after mild COVID-19. TCRdb redid the calling of the 5' RACE reads with MiXCR, one entry per CDR3 protein. In the table there are some 88,000 distinct CDR3 sequences, 25% of which are singletons. Specimen: PBMCs or a T cell subset sorted from them (not recorded which). These receptors all stem from a man between 18 and 29 years old who had mild COVID-19 (a few samples of this study predate the infection). Cell type and time point are not known.

This clonotype was observed once. This chain links TRBV7-2 with TRBJ2-7; D is ambiguous. The CDR3 contains 15 residues. Trimming removed 1 base at V and 0 bases at J, with 10 bases between. The germline gives CDR1 SGHTA, CDR2 FQGNSA. CDR3 DNA sequence: TGTGCCAGCAGCTTAGTCTCAGGTAGCTCCTACGAGCAGTACTTC. This codes for CASSLVSGSSYEQYF.

This clonotype has a count of ten or more. V is TRBV10-3 and J is TRBJ2-1; D possibly corresponds to TRBD2 (5 bases). The CDR3 totals 16 residues. In germline, CDR1 is ENHRY, CDR2 SYGVKD. Trimming pared 4 bases from V and 0 bases from J, leaving 13 bases between. The CDR3, as DNA: TGTGCCATCAGTGTAACGGGGTCTGACTCCTACAATGAGCAGTTCTTC. Its translation is CAISVTGSDSYNEQFF.

A few counts support this clonotype. CDR3 sequence (DNA): TGCGCCAGCAGCCCGAGAACCGGGATCTCCTACGAGCAGTACTTC. It yields the protein CASSPRTGISYEQYF. J is TRBJ2-7 and V is TRBV4-3, with D possibly matching TRBD2 (5 bases). The CDR3 is 15 residues long. Per germline, CDR1 LGHNA and CDR2 YSLEER. Deletions cut 4 bases from V and 0 bases from J, with 13 bases between.

The chain links TRBV7-9 to TRBJ1-1; tentatively, D is TRBD1 (6 bases). This CDR3 has 12 residues. Looked up from germline, CDR1 is SEHNR and CDR2 is FQNEAQ (reference sequence). Trimming shortened V by 7 bases and J by 4 bases, and 10 bases separated the two germline ends. CDR3 protein: CASTSGATEAFF. Here the CDR3 DNA reads TGTGCCAGCACCTCGGGGGCCACTGAAGCTTTCTTT.

The chain combines TRBV6-5 with TRBJ2-3; tentative D call: TRBD2 (6 bases). Trimming cost V 8 bases and J 2 bases, with 11 bases left between them. This CDR3 is 13 amino acids long. In germline, CDR1 is MNHEY, CDR2 SVGAGI. CDR3 residues: CASQGLATDTQYF. CDR3 DNA sequence: TGTGCCAGCCAGGGACTTGCCACAGATACGCAGTATTTT.

This clonotype was counted only a few times. V and J are TRBV7-2 and TRBJ2-2, with D perhaps TRBD1 or TRBD2 (5 bases each). The germline V gene encodes CDR1 SGHTA and CDR2 FQGNSA. CDR3 length equals 15 residues. V lost 8 bases to trimming and J lost 4 bases, with 17 bases between them. CDR3 protein: CASSNFGASTGELFF. CDR3 bases: TGTGCCAGCTCAAATTTCGGGGCTAGCACCGGGGAGCTGTTTTTT. The variable domain in full, completed from reference TRBV7-2 and TRBJ2-2, reads GAGVSQSPSNKVTEKGKDVELRCDPISGHTALYWYRQSLGQGLEFLIYFQGNSAPDKSGLPSDRFSAERTGGSVSTLTIQRTQQEDSAVYLCASSNFGASTGELFFGEGSRLTVL.

This clonotype has a count of ten or more. The chain has TRBV20-1 and TRBJ2-1; 9 positions agree with TRBD2. From germline, CDR1 is DFQATT and CDR2 SNEGSKA (reference sequence). The CDR3 totals 15 residues. V gave up 5 bases and J gave up 5 bases; unmatched junction bases: 10. CDR3 DNA: TGCAGTGCTGATGATCCGGGACTAGCAGACAATGAGCAGTTCTTC. Translated, it gives CSADDPGLADNEQFF.

The chain joins TRBV14 to TRBJ1-6; tentatively, D is TRBD1 (5 bases). The CDR3 has 13 residues. Germline CDR1 reads SGHDN; CDR2 reads FVKESK. V lost 4 bases and J 8 bases, leaving 9 bases between the germline ends. In nucleotides, the CDR3 is TGTGCCAGCAGCCCTGGGGCGGATTCACCCCTCCACTTT. This codes for CASSPGADSPLHF.

J is TRBJ2-3 and V is TRBV7-8; D gene ambiguous. The CDR3 loop spans 17 amino acids. The germline CDR1 and CDR2 sequences are SGHVS and FQNEAQ. Trimming left V 2 bases short and J 0 bases short, with 15 bases between. The CDR3 bases are TGTGCCAGCAGCTTACACCCGCTTATTTCTAGCACAGATACGCAGTATTTT. Translated: CASSLHPLISSTDTQYF.

This clonotype occurred a few times. The chain carries TRBV3-1 and TRBJ2-3; TRBD2 might be the D (5 bases). The CDR3 is 14 residues long. From germline, CDR1 is LGHDT and CDR2 YNNKEL (reference sequence). The ends were cut back, 4 bases at V and 2 bases at J, with 10 bases in the middle. This CDR3 reads CASSLGGYTDTQYF. The CDR3 DNA sequence: TGTGCCAGCAGCCTCGGAGGATACACAGATACGCAGTATTTT.

This sequence joins TRBV4-1 and TRBJ1-1, with D maybe TRBD1 (5 bases). The CDR3 extends over 15 amino acids. The germline V and J ends were trimmed by 4 bases and 7 bases, with 19 bases remaining between them. CDR1 MGHRA and CDR2 YSYEKL come from the germline V gene. The chain's CDR3 is CASSLPAKGKIEAFF. The CDR3 DNA reads TGCGCCAGCAGCCTACCAGCGAAGGGGAAAATTGAAGCTTTCTTT.

V gene TRBV20-1 combines with J gene TRBJ2-7, with D possibly being TRBD2 (5 bases). The CDR3 runs 13 residues. Trimming pared 3 bases from V and 2 bases from J, leaving 11 bases between. CDR1 DFQATT and CDR2 SNEGSKA come from the germline V gene (reference sequence). CDR3 sequence reads: CSASAGVTYEQYV. Here the CDR3 DNA reads TGCAGTGCTAGCGCGGGCGTGACCTACGAGCAGTACGTC.